This TCR beta chain was obtained from a study of blood T cells in healthy people across ages. With regard to this clonotype: Its antigen remains unknown.

CDR3 length: 14 amino acids. From germline, CDR1 is SGHAT and CDR2 FQNNGV. V gave up 7 bases and J gave up 0 bases, with 12 bases separating them. A second PCR, run for about 7 to 12 cycles, used a sample-barcoded 5' primer plus a J-beta primer mix. TCRdb processed the 5' RACE reads anew with MiXCR; each CDR3 protein has one entry. The sample has about 1.6 million distinct CDR3 sequences, about 31% seen once; the top ten hold approximately 11%. No fewer than 7 million PBMCs went into each sample. General observations from the study: CMV infection status of these donors was not known.

This TCR came from a woman in her twenties or thirties in good health. This chain links TRBV11-2 with TRBJ2-5; no reliable D call. The sequencing input was blood. The CDR3 DNA is TGTGCCAGCACCCAAGACCGGCACCAAGAGACCCAGTACTTC. Amino acid sequence: CASTQDRHQETQYF. The full variable domain, rest sourced from reference TRBV11-2 and TRBJ2-5, is EAGVAQSPRYKIIEKRQSVAFWCNPISGHATLYWYQQILGQGPKLLIQFQNNGVVDDSQLPKDRFSAERLKGVDSTLKIQPAKLEDSAVYLCASTQDRHQETQYFGPGTRLLVL.